The source of this T cell receptor beta chain is a study of a mutant IDH1 vaccine in newly diagnosed glioma. Study as a whole: Treated individuals were approximately 62% male and approximately 38% female, averaging approximately 40 years of age.

Regarding this clone: Its target is unknown.

TCRdb's table, derived via immunoSEQ multiplex PCR, lists solely in-frame clones and lacks some. The sample includes 50,000 to 60,000 clones, about 91% of them seen just once. V gave up 1 base and J gave up 2 bases, with 6 bases separating them. Germline CDR1 and CDR2: SEHNR and FQNEAQ (reference sequence). This CDR3 is 14 amino acids long. Time point of the sample: week 11, during vaccination. In every dose of vaccine, 300 ug of mutant IDH1 20-mer peptide was given alongside topical imiquimod. Source: PBMCs, taken from a glioma patient whose treatment included an IDH1 peptide vaccine. The chain links TRBV7-9 to TRBJ2-1; D call uncertain. This TCR was recovered from a man in his fifties with glioma. The CDR3 sequence is CASSLGDAYNEQFF. In DNA form, the CDR3 reads TGTGCCAGCAGCTTAGGTGACGCCTACAATGAGCAGTTCTTC.